The 2 T cell receptor beta chains given below trace back to one sample, sequenced in a study of shared clonotypes between healthy human individuals (dated by TCRdb to about 2020). Libraries were constructed by the immunoSEQ multiplex PCR assay. This immuneACCESS table, as held by TCRdb, lists in-frame sequences with V and J called but not all clones. Of the missing ones, under half trace to an unresolved V gene in checked studies; the others have no known cause. Here the sample has nearly 750,000 clones; 55% to 80% occur a single time. Approximately 2% of the sample belongs to the ten largest clones. The specimen sequenced was memory CD4+ T cells sorted from blood. The cell subset or site label, read with the paper, signifies: CD45RA-negative fraction. The receptors come from a woman in her twenties or thirties in good health.

The genes are TRBV2 and TRBJ2-7, with no clear D. Trimming shortened V by 1 base and J by 0 bases, and 7 bases separated the two germline ends. Germline V gene lookup returns CDR1 SNHLY and CDR2 FYNNEI. CDR3 length: 14 amino acids. CDR3 sequence reads: CASSEGASSYEQYF. The CDR3 DNA reads TGTGCCAGCAGTGAAGGGGCGAGCTCCTACGAGCAGTACTTC.

This chain connects TRBV11-2 to TRBJ2-5; D may be TRBD1 or TRBD2 (5 bases each). Germline V lookup: CDR1 SGHAT, CDR2 FQNNGV. The V gene lost 5 bases and the J gene lost 3 bases, with 19 bases spanning the gap. CDR3 length: 16 amino acids. The CDR3 DNA sequence: TGTGCCAGCAGCGAGACACCAGGGTGGGGGAAAGAGACCCAGTACTTC. Protein product: CASSETPGWGKETQYF.